These 13 T cell receptor beta chains originate from one sample sequenced in a study of T cell responses to AZD1222 COVID-19 vaccine. TCRdb's copy holds only in-frame clones and misses some; the assay was immunoSEQ multiplex PCR. The sample shows over 110,000 clones, roughly nine tenths of them seen only once. The specimen was peripheral blood, collected on day 0 of AZD1222 vaccination. The receptors stem from an adult in good health.

DNA for the CDR3: TGTGCCATCAAGGACAGGGAAGCTCAGCCCCAGCATTTT. This translates into CAIKDREAQPQHF. The chain uses TRBV10-3 and TRBJ1-5; 8 nucleotides agree with TRBD1. J was trimmed by 6 bases and V by 7 bases; bases with no gene match: 5. CDR1 and CDR2 (germline): ENHRY, SYGVKD. This CDR3 contains 13 residues.

This clone was seen once. V usage is TRBV9 and J usage is TRBJ1-2; 8 bases map to TRBD1. The V gene end was trimmed by 4 bases and the J gene end by 8 bases; junction bases not matched to a gene: 7. CDR3 length: 13 residues. CDR1 is SGDLS and CDR2 is YYNGEE in the germline V gene. CDR3 residues: CASSPTGEGGYTF. The CDR3 DNA reads as TGTGCCAGCAGCCCGACAGGGGAAGGAGGCTACACCTTC. The variable domain in full, completed from reference TRBV9 and TRBJ1-2, reads DSGVTQTPKHLITATGQRVTLRCSPRSGDLSVYWYQQSLDQGLQFLIQYYNGEERAKGNILERFSAQQFPDLHSELNLSSLELGDSALYFCASSPTGEGGYTFGSGTRLTVV.

This clone was recorded only once. The rearrangement joins TRBV5-5 to TRBJ1-1; D unresolved. The CDR3 covers 15 residues. Trimming cost V 2 bases and J 4 bases, with 15 bases left between them. Germline loops: CDR1 SGHKS, CDR2 YYEKEE (reference sequence). The DNA for the CDR3 is TGTGCCAGCAGCTTAAATTCAGGAGCGTTCACTGAAGCTTTCTTT. Encoded protein: CASSLNSGAFTEAFF. The full variable domain, completed using reference TRBV5-5 and TRBJ1-1, is DAGVTQSPTHLIKTRGQQVTLRCSPISGHKSVSWYQQVLGQGPQFIFQYYEKEERGRGNFPDRFSARQFPNYSSELNVNALLLGDSALYLCASSLNSGAFTEAFFGQGTRLTVV.

This clone was observed once. The chain uses TRBV4-1 and TRBJ2-3, with D possibly being TRBD1 (6 bases). With 4 bases removed from V and 2 bases from J, the gap between germline ends came to 10 bases. The germline gives CDR1 MGHRA, CDR2 YSYEKL. The length of the CDR3 is 14 residues. Here the CDR3 DNA reads TGCGCCAGCAGCCTCCGGACAGCCACAGATACGCAGTATTTT. This sequence encodes CASSLRTATDTQYF.

V and J are TRBV6-5 and TRBJ2-7; weak D call: TRBD2 (6 bases). Germline CDR1 is MNHEY and CDR2 is SVGAGI. The V and J ends lost 2 bases and 5 bases respectively, with 16 bases between them. The CDR3 extends over 15 amino acids. The CDR3 is CASSYPTGLHNEQYF. CDR3 in DNA: TGTGCCAGCAGTTACCCTACAGGACTACACAACGAGCAGTACTTC.

By share, this clone ranks as medium-sized. The chain employs TRBV27 and TRBJ2-1; 8 nucleotides align to TRBD2. The CDR3 has 17 amino acids. With 5 bases clipped from V and 5 bases from J, the junction kept 14 bases outside the gene matches. CDR1 is MNHEY, CDR2 SMNVEV, per germline (reference sequence). The CDR3, as DNA: TGTGCCAGCAGTGCCGGGGGGGGGCCATCAACCCACAATGAGCAGTTCTTC. Residues: CASSAGGGPSTHNEQFF.

This chain links TRBV11-2 with TRBJ2-5; 13 nucleotides align to TRBD2. The germline V gene has CDR1 SGHAT and CDR2 FQNNGV. The V and J ends lost 2 bases and 7 bases, in that order; junction bases with no gene match: 4. This CDR3 contains 15 residues. CDR3 coding DNA: TGTGCCAGCAGCTTAACTAGCGGGGGGGTTGGGACCCAGTACTTC. It is translated as CASSLTSGGVGTQYF.

This sequence joins TRBV7-8 and TRBJ2-1; 8 bases map to TRBD2. This CDR3 contains 11 residues. Germline V gene sequence: CDR1 SGHVS, CDR2 FQNEAQ. Unmatched junction bases numbered 3, after V lost 10 bases and J lost 7 bases. CDR3 region: CATGGGNEQFF. In nucleotides, the CDR3 is TGTGCCACGGGGGGGGGAAATGAGCAGTTCTTC.

The chain uses TRBV9 and TRBJ1-1, with D maybe TRBD1 (6 bases). Germline V lookup: CDR1 SGDLS, CDR2 YYNGEE. Trimming took 4 bases from V and 3 from J, leaving 13 bases between them. This CDR3 contains 14 residues. The CDR3 DNA is TGTGCCAGCAGCTTCTCGGACAGCCACACTGAAGCTTTCTTT. This gives the protein CASSFSDSHTEAFF.

The chain combines TRBV7-2 with TRBJ1-5; D uncertain. Trimming stripped 1 base from V and 0 bases from J, with 7 bases between. Germline V gene sequence: CDR1 SGHTA, CDR2 FQGNSA. There are 15 residues in the CDR3. CDR3 amino acids: CASSLELYSNQPQHF. The CDR3 bases are TGTGCCAGCAGCTTAGAACTCTATAGCAATCAGCCCCAGCATTTT.

The J gene is TRBJ1-1, the V gene TRBV10-1, with D unresolved. CDR1 WNHNN and CDR2 SYGVQD come from the germline V gene (reference sequence). Trimming stripped 0 bases from V and 7 bases from J, with 9 bases between. The CDR3 runs to 13 residues. DNA of the CDR3: TGCGCCAGCAGTGAGTCGGGGAAGAGTGAAGCTTTCTTT. This codes for CASSESGKSEAFF.

V gene TRBV7-9 combines with J gene TRBJ1-2, with unresolved D. The CDR3 extends over 15 amino acids. Trimming took off 1 base at V and 0 bases at J, with 9 bases between the two ends. Germline CDR1 SEHNR, CDR2 FQNEAQ (reference sequence). In DNA, the CDR3 is TGTGCCAGCAGCTTAGTGGCAGTATCTAACTATGGCTACACCTTC. It is translated as CASSLVAVSNYGYTF.

The chain recombines TRBV7-9 with TRBJ2-7; 9 nucleotides match TRBD1. The CDR3 sequence is 14 residues long. CDR1 and CDR2 from the germline V gene are SEHNR and FQNEAQ (reference sequence). The junction had 11 bases not matched to a gene; V was cut back by 5 bases and J by 9 bases. CDR3 sequence reads: CASSLWGQGFGQYF. In DNA, the CDR3 is TGTGCCAGCAGCCTTTGGGGACAGGGTTTTGGGCAGTACTTC.